The clone carrying this T cell receptor (beta chain) was observed a single time. As yet, its antigen is unknown. The data originate from a study of cytomegalovirus exposure and HLA in healthy donors. Whole-study results and caveats: In presence/absence analyses, roughly uniform sequencing depth across donors was assumed. In a later analysis, DRB1 alleles had the most associated TCRs; HLA-C alleles the fewest.

The CDR3 covers 14 residues. Per the germline V gene, CDR1 is SGDLS and CDR2 is YYNGEE. V was cut by 4 bases and J by 2 bases, with 9 bases left in between. The PCR had 60 Vbeta and 13 Jbeta primers. The protocol was immunoSEQ multiplex PCR, while the TCRdb copy is restricted to in-frame clones and leaves out a portion. The sample has about 81,000 clones, around 80% seen once. V and J are TRBV9 and TRBJ1-4; weak D call: TRBD1 (6 bases). The sequencing input was PBMCs. The TCR sequence derives from a man in his fifties in good health and CMV-seropositive. The DNA of the CDR3 is TGTGCCAGCAGCCTGGACAGCACTAATGAAAAACTGTTTTTT. The encoded protein is CASSLDSTNEKLFF.